Sequencing of this T cell receptor beta chain was carried out in a study of graft-versus-host responses after intestinal transplantation (dated by TCRdb to the early 2020s). Describing the broader study: Recipients received multivisceral, liver-intestinal, or isolated intestinal transplants. Samples from three later patients were sequenced in-house on an Illumina MiSeq with MiXCR processing rather than by the commercial service. A peak of at least 4% donor T cells among recipient peripheral blood mononuclear cells was the definition used for donor T cell macrochimerism. The cohort enrolled about two dozen intestinal transplant recipients, one of whom was a retransplant, and 3 patients without pretransplant specimens were excluded. Bulk TCR-beta CDR3 sequencing was used to track graft-versus-host and host-versus-graft alloreactive T cell clones in the graft, circulation and bone marrow after intestinal transplantation. All recipients received anti-thymocyte globulin induction followed by maintenance tacrolimus and steroids for approximately 3 years. To identify alloreactive clones, pre-transplant mixed lymphocyte reaction products were sequenced and compared with unstimulated pre-transplant donor and recipient T cells.

The sample's time point label, decoded: cells obtained before transplantation from donor or recipient. CD3+CD4+ and CD3+CD8+ populations were FACS-sorted from unstimulated pre-transplant donor and recipient cells taken from spleen or lymph nodes. The paper's findings and limits, for the study overall: In patients with donor T cell macrochimerism, the allografts had high GvH to HvG T cell clonal ratios. Early after transplant, peak levels of circulating GvH clones were found to be associated with declines in HvG clones. GvH clones turned up in recipient bone marrow, with some appearing earlier in ileal mucosa or blood, a pattern consistent with an intestinal mucosal origin. The relatively low number and heterogeneity of intestinal transplant patients limited the conclusions.

For this chain, trimming is 4 bases at the V end and 10 bases at the J end, and the number of junction bases without a gene match is 15. The CDR3 starts with the cysteine, ends with the phenylalanine, and has 17 residues. Only the CDR3 region is kept as DNA, spanning 51 bases read in frame from base 1. The germline V gene encodes CDR1 MGHRA and CDR2 YSYEKL. The method behind the library was the immunoSEQ multiplex PCR assay. For most patients, genomic DNA was isolated with the Qiagen DNeasy Blood and Tissue Kit and sent frozen to Adaptive Biotechnologies for TCR sequencing. Adaptive Biotechnologies carried out high-throughput TCR-beta CDR3 sequencing of genomic DNA for most patients. The study's processing was this. Adaptive's ImmunoSEQ software supplied the TCR sequencing data for 15 to 20 patients, while MiXCR and VDJtools were used to process a few other patients. CD4 versus CD8 sorting errors were corrected by removing sequences found in both subsets at a frequency ratio below 5:1. CDR3 nucleotide sequences shared by donor and recipient were removed because the origin of these sequences could not be assigned. To be classed as alloreactive, a clone needed at least 2-fold expansion over unstimulated cells and a minimum CFSE-low frequency of 0.002% (template counts) or 0.001% (read counts). Clones were considered mappable if detected in sequenced pre-transplant spleen, lymph node, or MLR CFSE-low populations of the donor or recipient. The cumulative frequency of alloreactive clones was calculated as a percentage of all sequences, weighted by copy number. The clones in this table, taken by TCRdb from immuneACCESS, are in-frame only. Not every clone is retained; where verified, under half of the shortfall comes from an unresolved V gene, and the cause of the rest is unknown. The V and J calls and the clone size are those of that table, but D and trimming were determined from the DNA. This sample gives around 90,000 clones in total; about 94% of them show up just once. The top ten clonotypes cover roughly 0.17% of the sample.

On this clone itself: Its antigen has not been determined. Within one base of it there is no much larger clone, and no base qualities were kept.

Sequences were derived from unstimulated CD4+ T cells sorted from spleen or lymph node cells, sampled before transplant. The source is a human donor who was the organ donor for an intestinal transplant. The sequence joins TRBV4-1 to TRBJ1-6, with 8 bases in between that match TRBD1. The CDR3 in this case is CASSPFGTGLMRSPLHF. The nucleotides read TGCGCCAGCAGCCCCTTCGGGACAGGCCTTATGCGATCACCCCTCCACTTT.